Listed here are 18 T cell receptor beta chains from one sample, sequenced in a study of shared clonotypes between healthy human individuals. The assay was immunoSEQ multiplex PCR, and TCRdb's table has in-frame clones only and misses some. The repertoire holds roughly 680,000 clones, with approximately 72% as singletons. What was sequenced was memory CD4+ T cells sorted from blood. Subset reported: CD45RA-negative fraction. The receptor set was obtained from a woman in her twenties or thirties in good health.

A word on this clone: The sample has other DNA sequences that encode this CDR3 too. The gene calls are TRBV6-1 and TRBJ2-7, with D unclear. From germline, CDR1 is MNHNS and CDR2 SASEGT. V dropped 0 bases and J dropped 4 bases, with 4 bases sitting between them. This CDR3 has 12 amino acids. CDR3 sequence: CASSEARYEQYF. CDR3 sequence (DNA): TGTGCCAGCAGTGAAGCGAGGTACGAGCAGTACTTC.

Points on this clone: This sample also contains other DNA sequences that code for the same CDR3. The V gene is TRBV5-1, the J gene TRBJ1-1; unclear D gene. CDR1 is SGHRS and CDR2 is YFSETQ in the germline V gene. This CDR3 spans 13 amino acids. V was pared by 0 bases and J by 1 base, with 4 bases between. The CDR3 sequence: CASSLDANTEAFF. The DNA of the CDR3 is TGCGCCAGCAGCTTGGATGCGAACACTGAAGCTTTCTTT.

This clone was detected a few times. The chain links TRBV28 to TRBJ1-1; D unclear. This CDR3 spans 13 amino acids. The germline V gene has CDR1 MDHEN and CDR2 SYDVKM. V lost 8 bases, J lost 4 bases, and 14 bases lay in between. As DNA, the CDR3 is TGTGCCAGCGGACCAGTATCGGTCACTGAAGCTTTCTTT. It encodes CASGPVSVTEAFF.

The CDR3 DNA is TGTGCCAGCAGCCAACAACCGGGACTGTCAGATACGCAGTATTTT. It specifies CASSQQPGLSDTQYF. The chain links TRBV4-2 to TRBJ2-3; TRBD2 is a possible D gene (6 bases). V was clipped by 2 bases and J by 4 bases, with 13 bases between them. This CDR3 has 15 residues. Per germline, CDR1 LGHNA and CDR2 YNFKEQ.

This clone was seen more than once but under ten times. V usage is TRBV7-1 and J usage is TRBJ2-1, with TRBD2 as a possible D gene (5 bases). TRBV7-1 is an open reading frame whose function is uncertain. V was cut by 4 bases and J by 7 bases, with 14 bases left in between. The CDR3 length is 14 residues. The CDR3 region is CASSLGGLFNEQFF. The CDR3 nucleotides read TGTGCCAGCAGCTTAGGAGGACTCTTTAATGAGCAGTTCTTC.

The J gene is TRBJ2-2, the V gene TRBV7-8; 10 bases fit TRBD2. The CDR3 has 16 amino acids. CDR1 is SGHVS, CDR2 FQNEAQ, per germline. V lost 7 bases and J lost 2; bases outside the gene matches: 7. The CDR3 protein is CASIRSGRTNTGELFF. The CDR3 DNA reads as TGTGCCAGCATCCGTAGCGGGAGGACTAACACCGGGGAGCTGTTTTTT.

J is TRBJ2-1 and V is TRBV18; D not certain. Trimming pared 2 bases from V and 6 bases from J, leaving 11 bases between. Germline values: CDR1 KGHSH, CDR2 LQKENI. The CDR3 totals 14 residues. CDR3 DNA: TGTGCCAGCTCACCAGGGGTGGGTGGCAATGAGCAGTTCTTC. It encodes CASSPGVGGNEQFF. Full variable domain (missing parts from reference TRBV18 and TRBJ2-1): NAGVMQNPRHLVRRRGQEARLRCSPMKGHSHVYWYRQLPEEGLKFMVYLQKENIIDESGMPKERFSAEFPKEGPSILRIQQVVRGDSAAYFCASSPGVGGNEQFFGPGTRLTVL.

V gene TRBV28 combines with J gene TRBJ1-5, with 8 bases lining up with TRBD1. The ends lost 8 bases at V and 7 bases at J; junction bases unmatched: 13. Per the germline V gene, CDR1 is MDHEN and CDR2 is SYDVKM. The CDR3 contains 15 residues. The CDR3 sequence: CASFPRGQGGQPQHF. DNA of the CDR3: TGTGCCAGCTTCCCCAGGGGGCAGGGCGGGCAGCCCCAGCATTTT.

This CDR3 reads CATSATQVGSYEQYF. For the CDR3, the DNA is TGTGCCACCAGCGCGACTCAGGTTGGTTCCTACGAGCAGTACTTC. J is TRBJ2-7 and V is TRBV15; D not resolved. The V and J ends lost 5 bases and 1 base respectively, with 15 bases between them. Germline V gene lookup returns CDR1 LNHNV and CDR2 YYDKDF (reference sequence). The CDR3 is 15 amino acids.

Concerning this clone: Other DNA variants within this sample encode the same CDR3. The chain uses TRBV28 and TRBJ1-5, with 8 bases that match TRBD1. V was clipped by 4 bases and J by 2 bases; unmatched bases: 4. The germline V gene has CDR1 MDHEN and CDR2 SYDVKM. CDR3 length: 15 residues. In DNA, the CDR3 is TGTGCCAGCAGTTCAGCACAGGGGGGCAATCAGCCCCAGCATTTT. Its translation is CASSSAQGGNQPQHF.

This clone came up a few times. The sample contains more than one DNA sequence encoding this CDR3. The chain links TRBV28 to TRBJ2-7, with D perhaps matching TRBD1 or TRBD2 (5 bases each). The CDR3 loop spans 14 amino acids. V was trimmed by 4 bases and J by 0 bases, leaving 10 bases between them. Germline CDR1 is MDHEN and CDR2 is SYDVKM. CDR3 bases: TGTGCCAGCAGTTCCCCCGGGACCTCCTACGAGCAGTACTTC. The encoded protein is CASSSPGTSYEQYF.

The gene calls are TRBV19 and TRBJ1-1; no definite D call. The CDR3 contains 14 residues. Trimming cost V 5 bases and J 2 bases, with 12 bases left between them. From germline, CDR1 is LNHDA and CDR2 SQIVND (reference sequence). As DNA, the CDR3 is TGTGCCAGTAGTCTGGACGGAACCAACACTGAAGCTTTCTTT. It codes for CASSLDGTNTEAFF. The whole variable domain, filled in from reference TRBV19 and TRBJ1-1, reads DGGITQSPKYLFRKEGQNVTLSCEQNLNHDAMYWYRQDPGQGLRLIYYSQIVNDFQKGDIAEGYSVSREKKESFPLTVTSAQKNPTAFYLCASSLDGTNTEAFFGQGTRLTVV.

Notes on this clone: This specimen includes other DNA sequences encoding the same CDR3. This chain joins TRBV11-3 and TRBJ2-1; D remains unclear. The CDR3 loop spans 13 amino acids. The V and J ends lost 3 bases and 4 bases respectively, with 7 bases between them. Germline values: CDR1 SGHNT, CDR2 YENEEA. The DNA of the CDR3 is TGTGCCAGCAGCTTGGGCAAATACAATGAGCAGTTCTTC. This encodes CASSLGKYNEQFF.

CDR3 region: CASSLGDRLLGAFF. In DNA, the CDR3 is TGCGCCAGCAGCTTGGGGGACCGGCTCCTGGGAGCTTTCTTT. The V and J genes are TRBV5-1 and TRBJ1-1, with a possible D match to TRBD1 (5 bases). Germline CDR1 SGHRS, CDR2 YFSETQ. The length of the CDR3 is 14 residues. The germline V and J ends were trimmed by 0 bases and 10 bases, with 16 bases remaining between them.

The genes are TRBV9 and TRBJ1-2; D unclear. The CDR3 runs to 15 residues. Germline V gene sequence: CDR1 SGDLS, CDR2 YYNGEE. V was pared by 0 bases and J by 4 bases, with 13 bases between. The CDR3 reads CASSVGEGVGYGYTF. The CDR3 DNA follows: TGTGCCAGCAGCGTAGGCGAGGGTGTGGGCTATGGCTACACCTTC.

The chain uses TRBV25-1 and TRBJ2-1, with a tentative D call TRBD1 (6 bases). V lost 1 base and J 5 bases, leaving 12 bases between the germline ends. Per the germline V gene, CDR1 is MGHDK and CDR2 is SYGVNS. The CDR3 has 15 amino acids. In nucleotides, the CDR3 is TGTGCCAGCAGTGAATTGTCAGGGGAAAACAATGAGCAGTTCTTC. Amino acid sequence: CASSELSGENNEQFF.

The V gene is TRBV7-3, the J gene TRBJ1-3, with a tentative D call TRBD1 (5 bases). The V end lost 5 bases, the J end lost 0 bases, and 8 bases lay between the germline ends. Germline CDR1 is SGHTA and CDR2 is FQGTGA. This CDR3 contains 14 residues. The CDR3 nucleotides read TGTGCCAGCAGCGCCCAGGGCTCTGGAAACACCATATATTTT. The encoded protein is CASSAQGSGNTIYF.

This clone occurred a few times. The CDR3 DNA reads as TGTGCCAGCAGCTTGGCTTCTATCGGGGCCACCGGGGAGCTGTTTTTT. Its protein product is CASSLASIGATGELFF. J is TRBJ2-2 and V is TRBV5-4; either TRBD1 or TRBD2 may fit D (5 bases each). The germline gives CDR1 SGHNT, CDR2 YYREEE (reference sequence). The CDR3 extends over 16 amino acids. V shed 0 bases and J shed 4 bases, with 13 bases lying between them.